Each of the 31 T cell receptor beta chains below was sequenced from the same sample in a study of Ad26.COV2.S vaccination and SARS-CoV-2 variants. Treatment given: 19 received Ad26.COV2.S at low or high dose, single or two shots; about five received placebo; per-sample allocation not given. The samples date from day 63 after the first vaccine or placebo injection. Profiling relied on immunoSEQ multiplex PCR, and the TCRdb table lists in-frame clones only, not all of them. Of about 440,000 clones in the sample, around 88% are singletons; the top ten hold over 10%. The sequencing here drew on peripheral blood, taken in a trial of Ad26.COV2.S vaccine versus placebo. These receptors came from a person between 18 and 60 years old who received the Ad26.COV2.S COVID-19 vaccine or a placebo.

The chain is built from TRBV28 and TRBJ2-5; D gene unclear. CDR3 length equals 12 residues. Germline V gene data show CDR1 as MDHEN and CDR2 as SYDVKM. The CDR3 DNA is TGTGCAGAAGCACGGCCACAAGAGACCCAGTACTTC. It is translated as CAEARPQETQYF.

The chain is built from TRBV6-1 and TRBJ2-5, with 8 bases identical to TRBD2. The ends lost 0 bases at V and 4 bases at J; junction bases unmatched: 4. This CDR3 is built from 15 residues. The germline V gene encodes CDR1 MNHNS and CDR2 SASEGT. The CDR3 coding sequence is TGTGCCAGCAGTGAAGCTAGCGGGATCTTAGAGACCCAGTACTTC. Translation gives CASSEASGILETQYF.

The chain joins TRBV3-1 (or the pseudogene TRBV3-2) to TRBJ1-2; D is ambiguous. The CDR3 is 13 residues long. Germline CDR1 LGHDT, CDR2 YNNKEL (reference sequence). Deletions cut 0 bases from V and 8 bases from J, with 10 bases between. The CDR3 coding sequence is TGTGCCAGCAGCCAAGACCGATTGGGCGGCTACACCTTC. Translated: CASSQDRLGGYTF.

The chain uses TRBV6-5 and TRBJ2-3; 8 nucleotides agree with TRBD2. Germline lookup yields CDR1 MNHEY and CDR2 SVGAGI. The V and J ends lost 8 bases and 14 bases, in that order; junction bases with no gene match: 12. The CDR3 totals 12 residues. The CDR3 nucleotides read TGTGCCAGCCGATCGATAGCGGGAATCTTGTATTTT. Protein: CASRSIAGILYF.

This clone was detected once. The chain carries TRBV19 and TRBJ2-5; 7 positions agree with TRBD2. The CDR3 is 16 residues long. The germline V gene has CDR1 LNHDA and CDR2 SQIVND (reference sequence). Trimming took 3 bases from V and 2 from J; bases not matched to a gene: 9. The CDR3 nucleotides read TGTGCCAGTAGTATCCCCGCGGGAGTGGGGCAAGAGACCCAGTACTTC. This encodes CASSIPAGVGQETQYF.

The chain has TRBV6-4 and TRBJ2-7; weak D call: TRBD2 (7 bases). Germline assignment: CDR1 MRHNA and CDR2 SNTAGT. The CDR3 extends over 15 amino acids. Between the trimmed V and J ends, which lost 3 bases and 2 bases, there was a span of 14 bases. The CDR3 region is CASSEYGGHTYEQYF. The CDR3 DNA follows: TGTGCCAGCAGTGAATACGGGGGGCACACCTACGAGCAGTACTTC.

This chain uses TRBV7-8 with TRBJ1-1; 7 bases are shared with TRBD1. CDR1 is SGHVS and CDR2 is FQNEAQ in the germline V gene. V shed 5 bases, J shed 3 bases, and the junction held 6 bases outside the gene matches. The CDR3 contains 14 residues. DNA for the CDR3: TGTGCCAGCAGCCCCACGACAGGGCACACTGAAGCTTTCTTT. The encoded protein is CASSPTTGHTEAFF.

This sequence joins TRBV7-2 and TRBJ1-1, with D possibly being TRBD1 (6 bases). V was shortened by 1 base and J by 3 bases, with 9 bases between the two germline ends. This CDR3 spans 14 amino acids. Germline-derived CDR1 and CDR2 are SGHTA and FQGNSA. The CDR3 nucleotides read TGTGCCAGCAGCTTAGGCAGGGGATACACTGAAGCTTTCTTT. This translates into CASSLGRGYTEAFF.

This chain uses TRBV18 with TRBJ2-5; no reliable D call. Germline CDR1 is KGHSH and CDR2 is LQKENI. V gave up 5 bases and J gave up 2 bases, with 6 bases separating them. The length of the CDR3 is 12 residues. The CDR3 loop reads CASSYKQETQYF. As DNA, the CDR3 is TGTGCCAGCTCATATAAACAAGAGACCCAGTACTTC.

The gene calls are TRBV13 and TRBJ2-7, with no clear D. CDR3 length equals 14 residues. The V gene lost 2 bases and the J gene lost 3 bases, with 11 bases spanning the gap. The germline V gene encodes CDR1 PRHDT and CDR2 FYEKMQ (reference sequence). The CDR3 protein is CASSLSARLYEQYF. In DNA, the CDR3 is TGTGCCAGCAGCTTATCGGCCAGACTCTACGAGCAGTACTTC.

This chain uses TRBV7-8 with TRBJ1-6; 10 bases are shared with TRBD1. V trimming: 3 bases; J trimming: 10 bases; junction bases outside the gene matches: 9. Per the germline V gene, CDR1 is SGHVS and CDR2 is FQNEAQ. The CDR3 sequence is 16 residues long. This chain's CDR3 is CASSLEPGQGKSPLHF. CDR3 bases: TGTGCCAGCAGCTTGGAACCGGGACAGGGGAAATCACCCCTCCACTTT.

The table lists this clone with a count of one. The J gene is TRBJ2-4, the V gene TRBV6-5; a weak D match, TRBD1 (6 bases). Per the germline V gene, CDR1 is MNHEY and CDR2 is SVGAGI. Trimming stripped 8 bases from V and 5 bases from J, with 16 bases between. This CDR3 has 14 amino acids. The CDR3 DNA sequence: TGTGCCAGCTCCCTTCTGGGGGCAGAAAACATTCAGTACTTC. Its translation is CASSLLGAENIQYF.

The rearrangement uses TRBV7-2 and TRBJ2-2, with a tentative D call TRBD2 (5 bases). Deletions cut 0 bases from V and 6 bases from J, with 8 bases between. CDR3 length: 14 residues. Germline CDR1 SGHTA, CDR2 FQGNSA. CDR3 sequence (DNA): TGTGCCAGCAGCTTAGCGTGGACTCCCGGGGAGCTGTTTTTT. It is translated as CASSLAWTPGELFF.

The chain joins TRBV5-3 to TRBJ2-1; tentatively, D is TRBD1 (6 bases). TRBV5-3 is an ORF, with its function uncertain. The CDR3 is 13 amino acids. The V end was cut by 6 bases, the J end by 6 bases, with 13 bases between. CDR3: CARNTIGGNEQFF. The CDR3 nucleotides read TGTGCCAGAAATACAATAGGGGGCAATGAGCAGTTCTTC.

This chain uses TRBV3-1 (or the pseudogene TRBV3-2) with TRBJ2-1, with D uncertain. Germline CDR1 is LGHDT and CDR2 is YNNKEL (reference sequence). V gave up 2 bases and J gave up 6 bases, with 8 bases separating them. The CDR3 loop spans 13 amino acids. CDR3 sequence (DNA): TGTGCCAGCAGCCAACCCCCTAGCAATGAGCAGTTCTTC. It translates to CASSQPPSNEQFF.

The CDR3 loop reads CASSQGQLETQYF. The CDR3, as DNA: TGCGCCAGCAGCCAAGGGCAGCTAGAGACCCAGTACTTC. The genes are TRBV4-1 and TRBJ2-5; the D is unclear. With 1 base removed from V and 4 bases from J, the gap between germline ends came to 7 bases. The CDR3 has 13 residues. Germline V gene lookup returns CDR1 MGHRA and CDR2 YSYEKL.

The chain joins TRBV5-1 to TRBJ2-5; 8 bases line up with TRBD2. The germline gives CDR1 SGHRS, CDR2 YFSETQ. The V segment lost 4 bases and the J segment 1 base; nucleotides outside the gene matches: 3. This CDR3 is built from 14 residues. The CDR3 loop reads CASSPLAAQETQYF. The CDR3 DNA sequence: TGCGCCAGCAGCCCACTAGCGGCCCAAGAGACCCAGTACTTC.

The CDR3 loop reads CASSYPLGVRLHF. The DNA of the CDR3 is TGTGCCAGCAGCTACCCCCTTGGGGTTCGCCTCCACTTT. V usage is TRBV5-4 and J usage is TRBJ1-6; D not resolved. This CDR3 has 13 residues. The germline V gene encodes CDR1 SGHNT and CDR2 YYREEE (reference sequence). Between the trimmed V and J ends, which lost 3 bases and 15 bases, there was a span of 16 bases.

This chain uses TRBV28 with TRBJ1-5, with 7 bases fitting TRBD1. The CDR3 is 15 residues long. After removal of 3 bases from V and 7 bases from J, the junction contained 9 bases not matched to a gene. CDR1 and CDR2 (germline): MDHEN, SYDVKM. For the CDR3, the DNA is TGTGCCAGCAGTTTGTGGAGACAGGGTGGACAGCCCCAGCATTTT. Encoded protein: CASSLWRQGGQPQHF.

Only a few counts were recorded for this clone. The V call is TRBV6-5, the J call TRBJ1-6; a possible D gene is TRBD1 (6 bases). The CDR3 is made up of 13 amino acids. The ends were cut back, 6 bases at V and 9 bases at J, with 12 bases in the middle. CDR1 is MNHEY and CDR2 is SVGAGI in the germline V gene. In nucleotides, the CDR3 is TGTGCCAGCAGCAGGGACATTGTTTCACCCCTCCACTTT. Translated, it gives CASSRDIVSPLHF.

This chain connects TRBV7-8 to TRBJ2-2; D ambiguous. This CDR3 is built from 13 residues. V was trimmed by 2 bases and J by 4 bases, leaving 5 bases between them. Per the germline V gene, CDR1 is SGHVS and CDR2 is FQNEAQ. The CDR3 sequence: CASSLSSTGELFF. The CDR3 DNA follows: TGTGCCAGCAGCTTAAGTTCCACCGGGGAGCTGTTTTTT.

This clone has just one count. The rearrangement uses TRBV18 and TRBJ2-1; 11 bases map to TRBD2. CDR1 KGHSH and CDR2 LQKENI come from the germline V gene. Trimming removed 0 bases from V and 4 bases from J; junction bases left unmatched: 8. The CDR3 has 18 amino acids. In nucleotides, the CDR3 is TGTGCCAGCTCACCACCGGTAACTAGCGGGAGCCTATACAATGAGCAGTTCTTC. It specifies CASSPPVTSGSLYNEQFF.

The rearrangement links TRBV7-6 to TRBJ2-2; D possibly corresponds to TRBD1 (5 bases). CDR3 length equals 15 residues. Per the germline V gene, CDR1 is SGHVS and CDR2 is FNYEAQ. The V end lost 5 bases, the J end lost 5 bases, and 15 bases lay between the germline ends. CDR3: CASSGTPRTTGELFF. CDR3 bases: TGTGCCAGCAGCGGAACCCCTAGGACAACCGGGGAGCTGTTTTTT.

CDR3 DNA: TGTGCCAGCAGCTATGCTAGCGGGACCCTACTTTACGAGCAGTACTTC. Translated: CASSYASGTLLYEQYF. The V gene is TRBV7-2, the J gene TRBJ2-7, with TRBD2 matching 9 bases. V lost 4 bases and J lost 4; bases outside the gene matches: 11. The CDR3 totals 16 residues. CDR1 and CDR2 from the germline V gene are SGHTA and FQGNSA.

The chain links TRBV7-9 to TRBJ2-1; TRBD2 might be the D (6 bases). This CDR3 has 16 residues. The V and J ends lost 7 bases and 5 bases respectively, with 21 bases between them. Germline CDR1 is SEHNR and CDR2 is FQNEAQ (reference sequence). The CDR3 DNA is TGTGCCAGCAACCCGGGGGAAGCTAGGGTGGACAATGAGCAGTTCTTC. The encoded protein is CASNPGEARVDNEQFF. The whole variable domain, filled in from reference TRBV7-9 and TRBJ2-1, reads DTGVSQNPRHKITKRGQNVTFRCDPISEHNRLYWYRQTLGQGPEFLTYFQNEAQLEKSRLLSDRFSAERPKGSFSTLEIQRTEQGDSAMYLCASNPGEARVDNEQFFGPGTRLTVL.

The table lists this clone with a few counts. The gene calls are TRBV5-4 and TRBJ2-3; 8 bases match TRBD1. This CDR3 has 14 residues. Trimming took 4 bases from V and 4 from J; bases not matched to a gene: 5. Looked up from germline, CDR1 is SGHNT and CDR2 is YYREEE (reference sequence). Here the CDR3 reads CASSDRTGSDTQYF. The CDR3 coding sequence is TGTGCCAGCAGCGACAGGACAGGGTCAGATACGCAGTATTTT.

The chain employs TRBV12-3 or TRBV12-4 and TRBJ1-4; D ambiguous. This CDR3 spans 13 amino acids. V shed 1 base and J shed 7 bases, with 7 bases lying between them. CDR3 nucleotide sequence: TGTGCCAGCAGTTTAGATGGAACTGAAAAACTGTTTTTT. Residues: CASSLDGTEKLFF.

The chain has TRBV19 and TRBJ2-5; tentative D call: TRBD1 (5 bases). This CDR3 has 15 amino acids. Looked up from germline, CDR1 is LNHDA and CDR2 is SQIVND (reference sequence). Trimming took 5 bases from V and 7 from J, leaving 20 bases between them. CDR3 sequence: CASSSSGSDVATQYF. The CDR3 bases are TGTGCCAGTAGTTCATCAGGGTCAGACGTAGCGACCCAGTACTTC. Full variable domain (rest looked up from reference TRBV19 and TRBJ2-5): DGGITQSPKYLFRKEGQNVTLSCEQNLNHDAMYWYRQDPGQGLRLIYYSQIVNDFQKGDIAEGYSVSREKKESFPLTVTSAQKNPTAFYLCASSSSGSDVATQYFGPGTRLLVL.

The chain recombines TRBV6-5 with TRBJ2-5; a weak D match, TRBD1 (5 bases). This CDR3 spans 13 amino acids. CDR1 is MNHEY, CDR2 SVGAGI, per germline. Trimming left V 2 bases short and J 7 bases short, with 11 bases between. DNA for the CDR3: TGTGCCAGCAGTTACGCCACCACAGGGACCCAGTACTTC. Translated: CASSYATTGTQYF.

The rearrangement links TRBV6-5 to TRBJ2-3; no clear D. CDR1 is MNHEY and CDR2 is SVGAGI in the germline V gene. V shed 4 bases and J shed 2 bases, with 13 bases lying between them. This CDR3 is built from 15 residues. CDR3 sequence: CASSFGTPSTDTQYF. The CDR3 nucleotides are TGTGCCAGCAGTTTTGGCACCCCCTCCACAGATACGCAGTATTTT.

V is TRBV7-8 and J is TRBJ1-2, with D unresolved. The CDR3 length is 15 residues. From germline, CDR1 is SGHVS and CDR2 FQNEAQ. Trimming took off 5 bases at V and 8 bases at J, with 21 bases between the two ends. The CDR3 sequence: CASSRRLDVNSGYTF. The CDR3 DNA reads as TGTGCCAGCAGCAGACGCTTGGACGTCAACTCCGGCTACACCTTC.